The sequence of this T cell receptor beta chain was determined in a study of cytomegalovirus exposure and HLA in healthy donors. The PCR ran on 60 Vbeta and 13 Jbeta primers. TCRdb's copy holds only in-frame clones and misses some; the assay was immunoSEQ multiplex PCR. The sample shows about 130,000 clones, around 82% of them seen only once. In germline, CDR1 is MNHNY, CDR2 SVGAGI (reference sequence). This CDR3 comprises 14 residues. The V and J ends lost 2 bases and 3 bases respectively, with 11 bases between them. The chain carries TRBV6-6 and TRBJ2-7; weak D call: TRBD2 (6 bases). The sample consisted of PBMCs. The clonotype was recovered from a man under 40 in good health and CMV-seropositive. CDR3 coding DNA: TGTGCCAGCAGTTACGGAGGGTCTGACTACGAGCAGTACTTC. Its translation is CASSYGGSDYEQYF.